This entry lists 4 T cell receptor beta chains sequenced from one sample in a study of cytomegalovirus exposure and HLA in healthy donors. 13 Jbeta primers and 60 Vbeta primers were used for the PCR. The method was immunoSEQ multiplex PCR; TCRdb's version includes in-frame clones alone and lacks a portion of them. The sample consists of around 150,000 clones, around 69% of them appearing once. Sequenced sample: PBMCs. These receptors were taken from a man in his sixties in good health and CMV-seronegative.

V is TRBV5-1 and J is TRBJ2-7, with D possibly matching TRBD2 (5 bases). Germline V gene sequence: CDR1 SGHRS, CDR2 YFSETQ. V was clipped by 5 bases and J by 2 bases, with 11 bases between them. This CDR3 contains 13 residues. The CDR3 protein is CASSDGLTYEQYF. The CDR3 nucleotides read TGCGCCAGCAGTGACGGACTCACCTACGAGCAGTACTTC.

The sample holds a few counts of this clone. The CDR3 here is CASSPEAGPRGEQYF. CDR3 DNA sequence: TGTGCCAGCAGCCCTGAGGCCGGTCCGCGGGGGGAGCAGTACTTC. The chain links TRBV5-4 to TRBJ2-7, with TRBD2 matching over 7 bases. Trimming removed 4 bases from V and 7 bases from J; junction bases left unmatched: 14. The CDR3 extends over 15 amino acids. Germline V lookup: CDR1 SGHNT, CDR2 YYREEE (reference sequence).

The rearrangement joins TRBV7-9 to TRBJ2-5; 8 bases line up with TRBD1. The end of the DNA is better explained by TRBJ2-7, so the J call may be wrong. CDR3 length equals 14 residues. Germline values: CDR1 SEHNR, CDR2 FQNEAQ (reference sequence). CDR3 DNA: TGTGCCAGCAGCTTACCGGGACAGGTGTACGAGCAGTACTTC. It is translated as CASSLPGQVYEQYF.

With respect to this clone: This specimen includes other DNA sequences encoding the same CDR3. The chain employs TRBV5-1 and TRBJ2-3; 10 bases are shared with TRBD2. The CDR3 is 16 residues long. The V segment lost 0 bases and the J segment 1 base; nucleotides outside the gene matches: 2. Looked up from germline, CDR1 is SGHRS and CDR2 is YFSETQ. In nucleotides, the CDR3 is TGCGCCAGCAGCTTGGAGCTAGCGGGGGGCACAGATACGCAGTATTTT. Translation: CASSLELAGGTDTQYF.